The 31 T cell receptor beta chains reported below all come from one sample, sequenced in a study of blood T cell repertoires in COVID-19. Using immunoSEQ multiplex PCR, the repertoire was profiled, and TCRdb retains in-frame clones only, with some absent. The sample has more than 200,000 clones, around 84% seen once. Sequencing was performed on peripheral blood. Receptors originate from a man between 60 and 75 years old with acute or convalescent COVID-19.

The chain recombines TRBV18 with TRBJ2-1; the match to TRBD2 covers 9 bases. J was trimmed by 1 base and V by 2 bases; bases with no gene match: 3. There are 16 residues in the CDR3. Germline-derived CDR1 and CDR2 are KGHSH and LQKENI. In DNA, the CDR3 is TGTGCCAGCTCACCAACTAGCGGGCGGTCCTACAATGAGCAGTTCTTC. This codes for CASSPTSGRSYNEQFF.

The chain has TRBV28 and TRBJ2-7; 12 bases fit TRBD2. The germline CDR1 and CDR2 sequences are MDHEN and SYDVKM. The CDR3 runs 16 residues. The J segment lost 5 bases and the V segment lost 3 bases, leaving 8 bases of the junction unmatched. The CDR3 coding sequence is TGTGCCAGCAGTTTGGTTACTAGCGGGAGGTTTAACGAGCAGTACTTC. It specifies CASSLVTSGRFNEQYF.

The CDR3 DNA reads as TGTGCCAGCAGTGAGGCGGGGGAGACAGATACGCAGTATTTT. Translating gives CASSEAGETDTQYF. The rearrangement links TRBV2 to TRBJ2-3, with 7 bases that match TRBD2. The germline CDR1 and CDR2 sequences are SNHLY and FYNNEI. V dropped 3 bases and J dropped 3; count of bases not matched to a gene: 3. The CDR3 is made up of 14 amino acids.

The V gene is TRBV2, the J gene TRBJ1-4, with D possibly TRBD1 on 6 matching bases. The length of the CDR3 is 14 residues. Trimming removed 6 bases from V and 7 bases from J, with 15 bases in between. Germline values: CDR1 SNHLY, CDR2 FYNNEI. This CDR3 reads CASRGQGWSEKLFF. CDR3 DNA: TGTGCCAGCAGGGGTCAGGGGTGGAGTGAAAAACTGTTTTTT.

The genes are TRBV7-6 and TRBJ1-5, with a tentative D call TRBD1 (5 bases). Trimming took 2 bases from V and 6 from J, leaving 20 bases between them. Germline-derived CDR1 and CDR2 are SGHVS and FNYEAQ. The CDR3 has 17 amino acids. CDR3 loop: CASSLREKGLLPQPQHF. The CDR3 DNA sequence: TGTGCCAGCAGCTTAAGGGAAAAGGGACTCCTCCCTCAGCCCCAGCATTTT. Based on the CDR3 plus reference TRBV7-6 and TRBJ1-5, the full variable domain is GAGVSQSPRYKVTKRGQDVALRCDPISGHVSLYWYRQALGQGPEFLTYFNYEAQQDKSGLPNDRFSAERPEGSISTLTIQRTEQRDSAMYRCASSLREKGLLPQPQHFGDGTRLSIL.

The V gene is TRBV4-1, the J gene TRBJ1-6, with no clear D. Trimming removed 1 base at V and 7 bases at J, with 14 bases between. CDR1 and CDR2 from the germline V gene are MGHRA and YSYEKL. This CDR3 contains 16 residues. This CDR3 is CASSQAEGGANSPLHF. CDR3 nucleotide sequence: TGCGCCAGCAGCCAAGCGGAGGGAGGAGCAAATTCACCCCTCCACTTT.

This clone was detected a few times. The chain couples TRBV3-1 (or the pseudogene TRBV3-2) to TRBJ1-5; TRBD1 matches at 8 bases. V shed 2 bases, J shed 1 base, and the junction held 7 bases outside the gene matches. Germline CDR1 LGHDT, CDR2 YNNKEL (reference sequence). The CDR3 is made up of 17 amino acids. The CDR3 DNA is TGTGCCAGCAGCCAACTCACAGGGGGGTCAAGCAATCAGCCCCAGCATTTT. The encoded protein is CASSQLTGGSSNQPQHF.

The genes are TRBV4-3 and TRBJ2-2; a possible D gene is TRBD1 (6 bases). The CDR3 contains 15 residues. V lost 1 base, J lost 2 bases, and 8 bases lay in between. The germline V gene encodes CDR1 LGHNA and CDR2 YSLEER. The CDR3 coding sequence is TGCGCCAGCAGCCAAGGGGACACTAACACCGGGGAGCTGTTTTTT. Amino acids: CASSQGDTNTGELFF.

CDR3 DNA: TGCGCCAGCAGCGGAACAGTGAACACTGAAGCTTTCTTT. Amino acid sequence: CASSGTVNTEAFF. The gene calls are TRBV10-2 and TRBJ1-1, with unresolved D. V lost 6 bases and J 0 bases, leaving 8 bases between the germline ends. The CDR3 runs to 13 residues. Germline CDR1 and CDR2: WSHSY and SAAADI.

About this clone itself: Mismatch with germline at one junction end may stem from a read error. The chain has TRBV2 and TRBJ2-7; D is unresolved. The CDR3 totals 14 residues. Germline V CDR1 and CDR2: SNHLY, FYNNEI. The CDR3 region has the DNA TGTACCAGCAGTGTTAACCGGGTGATCGGCGAGCAGTACTTC. Amino acid sequence: CTSSVNRVIGEQYF. Drawing the rest from reference TRBV2 and TRBJ2-7, the complete variable domain is EPEVTQTPSHQVTQMGQEVILRCVPISNHLYFYWYRQILGQKVEFLVSFYNNEISEKSEIFDDQFSVERPDGSNFTLKIRSTKLEDSAMYFCTSSVNRVIGEQYFGPGTRLTVT.

V is TRBV7-3 and J is TRBJ2-3, with 10 bases fitting TRBD2. The CDR3 extends over 16 amino acids. The junction had 5 bases not matched to a gene; V was cut back by 1 base and J by 4 bases. From germline, CDR1 is SGHTA and CDR2 FQGTGA. The CDR3, as DNA: TGTGCCAGCAGCTTAAGGCTAGCGGGGGCCTCAGATACGCAGTATTTT. Protein product: CASSLRLAGASDTQYF.

V and J are TRBV10-3 and TRBJ2-7; TRBD2 is a possible D gene (5 bases). In germline, CDR1 is ENHRY, CDR2 SYGVKD. This CDR3 has 17 amino acids. The V and J ends lost 4 bases and 2 bases respectively, with 21 bases between them. CDR3 DNA: TGTGCCATCAGTGTCTCTACGGGAACTGGAAAACCCTACGAGCAGTACTTC. Translating gives CAISVSTGTGKPYEQYF.

This chain connects TRBV5-1 to TRBJ1-2, with D tentatively TRBD1 (6 bases). Trimming stripped 4 bases from V and 0 bases from J, with 16 bases between. This CDR3 is built from 16 residues. Germline-derived CDR1 and CDR2 are SGHRS and YFSETQ. CDR3: CASSQTGYLPNYGYTF. The CDR3 nucleotides read TGCGCCAGCAGCCAGACAGGTTACCTTCCTAACTATGGCTACACCTTC.

This chain connects TRBV5-1 to TRBJ1-1, with 8 bases lining up with TRBD1. The CDR3 consists of 12 residues. CDR1 SGHRS and CDR2 YFSETQ come from the germline V gene. The ends lost 4 bases at V and 6 bases at J; junction bases unmatched: 2. The CDR3 loop is CASSADRAEAFF. The CDR3 region has the DNA TGCGCCAGCAGCGCGGACAGGGCTGAAGCTTTCTTT.

V and J are TRBV18 and TRBJ1-4; possibly TRBD1 for D (5 bases). Germline V lookup: CDR1 KGHSH, CDR2 LQKENI. V lost 6 bases, J lost 5 bases, and 16 bases lay in between. The CDR3 is made up of 15 amino acids. CDR3 in amino acids: CASSTKAGRNEKLFF. In DNA form, the CDR3 reads TGTGCCAGCTCTACTAAGGCGGGACGAAATGAAAAACTGTTTTTT.

The V and J genes are TRBV7-9 and TRBJ2-6, with a weak D call TRBD2 (6 bases). CDR1 is SEHNR, CDR2 FQNEAQ, per germline (reference sequence). Trimming pared 2 bases from V and 2 bases from J, leaving 7 bases between. CDR3 length equals 15 residues. The CDR3 loop reads CASSLRGTGANVLTF. The CDR3 nucleotides read TGTGCCAGCAGCTTACGGGGGACTGGGGCCAACGTCCTGACTTTC.

This rearrangement joins TRBV11-2 to TRBJ2-7, with TRBD2 matching 13 bases. The junction had 11 bases not matched to a gene; V was cut back by 6 bases and J by 9 bases. The CDR3 is 15 amino acids. Germline assignment: CDR1 SGHAT and CDR2 FQNNGV. As DNA, the CDR3 is TGTGCCAGCAGGCCGGGACTAGCGGGACCATTGGGGCAGTACTTC. It encodes CASRPGLAGPLGQYF.

The V gene is TRBV18, the J gene TRBJ1-5; 7 bases fit TRBD1. V lost 3 bases, J lost 4 bases, and 3 bases stayed unmatched. Germline-derived CDR1 and CDR2 are KGHSH and LQKENI. The CDR3 sequence is 14 residues long. For the CDR3, the DNA is TGTGCCAGCTCACCTGACAGGGTTAATCAGCCCCAGCATTTT. Translating it yields CASSPDRVNQPQHF.

V usage is TRBV28 and J usage is TRBJ1-4; no definite D call. The CDR3 has 15 residues. Germline V gene sequence: CDR1 MDHEN, CDR2 SYDVKM. The V gene lost 5 bases and the J gene lost 3 bases, with 13 bases spanning the gap. CDR3 protein: CASSPQTLSNEKLFF. CDR3 bases: TGTGCCAGCAGTCCACAGACACTTTCTAATGAAAAACTGTTTTTT. The whole variable domain, filled in from reference TRBV28 and TRBJ1-4, reads DVKVTQSSRYLVKRTGEKVFLECVQDMDHENMFWYRQDPGLGLRLIYFSYDVKMKEKGDIPEGYSVSREKKERFSLILESASTNQTSMYLCASSPQTLSNEKLFFGSGTQLSVL.

In its sample, this clone was seen once. V usage is TRBV9 and J usage is TRBJ1-1; 9 bases map to TRBD1. The CDR3 loop spans 15 amino acids. Per germline, CDR1 SGDLS and CDR2 YYNGEE. The junction had 5 bases not matched to a gene; V was cut back by 4 bases and J by 1 base. The CDR3 loop is CASSPRTGANTEAFF. CDR3 coding DNA: TGTGCCAGCAGCCCACGGACAGGGGCGAACACTGAAGCTTTCTTT.

This chain joins TRBV24-1 and TRBJ1-1, with D tentatively TRBD1 (5 bases). V was cut by 3 bases and J by 9 bases, with 13 bases left in between. The CDR3 sequence is 13 residues long. Germline V lookup: CDR1 KGHDR, CDR2 SFDVKD. Here the CDR3 DNA reads TGTGCCACCAGTGATGGGAGGAGGGACCAAGCTTTCTTT. Protein product: CATSDGRRDQAFF.

The chain combines TRBV15 with TRBJ2-5; perhaps TRBD2 as D (6 bases). The CDR3 has 16 residues. Trimming took 1 base from V and 0 from J, leaving 12 bases between them. The germline V gene has CDR1 LNHNV and CDR2 YYDKDF (reference sequence). The chain's CDR3 is CATSRAIGRYQETQYF. The CDR3 DNA reads as TGTGCCACCAGCAGAGCTATAGGGAGGTACCAAGAGACCCAGTACTTC.

This chain connects TRBV9 to TRBJ2-1, with 10 bases aligning to TRBD2. The germline CDR1 and CDR2 sequences are SGDLS and YYNGEE. The CDR3 contains 15 residues. The junction had 2 bases not matched to a gene; V was cut back by 0 bases and J by 5 bases. CDR3 in amino acids: CASSVASGSHNEQFF. The CDR3 coding sequence is TGTGCCAGCAGCGTAGCTAGCGGGAGCCACAATGAGCAGTTCTTC.

This chain connects TRBV18 to TRBJ2-4, with 8 bases aligning to TRBD1. The CDR3 extends over 18 amino acids. Germline V CDR1 and CDR2: KGHSH, LQKENI. With 2 bases clipped from V and 0 bases from J, the junction kept 9 bases outside the gene matches. CDR3 sequence (DNA): TGTGCCAGCTCACCAATGGGGACAGGAGTCCTAGCCAAAAACATTCAGTACTTC. It is translated as CASSPMGTGVLAKNIQYF.

V usage is TRBV30 and J usage is TRBJ2-5, with TRBD2 matching 11 bases. V shed 7 bases, J shed 5 bases, and the junction held 3 bases outside the gene matches. This CDR3 has 12 residues. CDR1 GTSNPN and CDR2 SVGIG come from the germline V gene (reference sequence). CDR3 coding DNA: TGTGCCTTAGCGGGGGGGCCGGAGACCCAGTACTTC. Its protein product is CALAGGPETQYF.

This chain joins TRBV11-2 and TRBJ1-2, with unresolved D. Trimming removed 0 bases at V and 4 bases at J, with 12 bases between. Germline CDR1 SGHAT, CDR2 FQNNGV. The CDR3 runs to 15 residues. CDR3 region: CASSLDRERFYGYTF. DNA for the CDR3: TGTGCCAGCAGCTTAGATCGGGAACGTTTCTATGGCTACACCTTC. Full variable domain (remainder filled in from reference TRBV11-2 and TRBJ1-2): EAGVAQSPRYKIIEKRQSVAFWCNPISGHATLYWYQQILGQGPKLLIQFQNNGVVDDSQLPKDRFSAERLKGVDSTLKIQPAKLEDSAVYLCASSLDRERFYGYTFGSGTRLTVV.

This clone came up a few times. This chain connects TRBV5-4 to TRBJ1-1, with a weak D call TRBD1 (5 bases). CDR1 and CDR2 (germline): SGHNT, YYREEE (reference sequence). This CDR3 contains 15 residues. V lost 2 bases to trimming and J lost 4 bases, with 15 bases between them. For the CDR3, the DNA is TGTGCCAGCAGCTTTCTCTATATCGGGGGCACTGAAGCTTTCTTT. It codes for CASSFLYIGGTEAFF.

Regarding this clone: Different DNA sequences within this sample yield the same CDR3. The V and J genes are TRBV27 and TRBJ2-3; D gene unclear. This CDR3 region has 12 residues. With 3 bases removed from V and 2 bases from J, the gap between germline ends came to 3 bases. Per the germline V gene, CDR1 is MNHEY and CDR2 is SMNVEV (reference sequence). DNA of the CDR3: TGTGCCAGCAGTTTCCTCACAGATACGCAGTATTTT. Translation gives CASSFLTDTQYF.

This rearrangement joins TRBV14 to TRBJ1-1, with 7 bases fitting TRBD1. The CDR3 contains 13 residues. The ends lost 1 base at V and 10 bases at J; junction bases unmatched: 6. Per the germline V gene, CDR1 is SGHDN and CDR2 is FVKESK. CDR3 amino acids: CASSQGHRGVAFF. The CDR3 nucleotides read TGTGCCAGCAGCCAAGGCCACAGGGGTGTAGCTTTCTTT.

The chain recombines TRBV19 with TRBJ2-5, with D maybe TRBD2 (6 bases). The CDR3 is made up of 14 amino acids. Per germline, CDR1 LNHDA and CDR2 SQIVND (reference sequence). V was clipped by 6 bases and J by 2 bases, with 13 bases between them. CDR3 residues: CASRVAGGQETQYF. In DNA form, the CDR3 reads TGTGCCAGTAGAGTGGCCGGGGGACAAGAGACCCAGTACTTC.

The chain links TRBV4-1 to TRBJ2-5; TRBD1 matches at 10 bases. Trimming cost V 0 bases and J 8 bases; bases outside gene matches: 6. Germline CDR1 MGHRA, CDR2 YSYEKL. CDR3 length: 15 amino acids. The CDR3 DNA reads as TGCGCCAGCAGCCAAGAAAGGGGGACAGGGGCTACCCAGTACTTC. Encoded protein: CASSQERGTGATQYF.